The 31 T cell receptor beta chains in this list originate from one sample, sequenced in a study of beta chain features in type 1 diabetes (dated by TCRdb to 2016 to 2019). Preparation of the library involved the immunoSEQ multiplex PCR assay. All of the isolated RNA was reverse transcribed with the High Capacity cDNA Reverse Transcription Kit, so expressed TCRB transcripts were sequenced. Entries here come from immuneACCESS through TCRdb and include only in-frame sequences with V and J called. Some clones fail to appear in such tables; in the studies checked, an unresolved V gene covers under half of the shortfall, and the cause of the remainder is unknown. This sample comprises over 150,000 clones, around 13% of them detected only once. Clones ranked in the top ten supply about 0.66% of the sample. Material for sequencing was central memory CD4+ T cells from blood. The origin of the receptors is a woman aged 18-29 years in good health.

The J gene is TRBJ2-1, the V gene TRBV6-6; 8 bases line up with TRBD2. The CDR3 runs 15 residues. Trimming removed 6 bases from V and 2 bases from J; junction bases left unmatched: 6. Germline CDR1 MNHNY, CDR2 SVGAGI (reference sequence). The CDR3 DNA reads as TGTGCCAGCAGCTCCCGGGGGGGCGCCTACAATGAGCAGTTCTTC. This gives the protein CASSSRGGAYNEQFF.

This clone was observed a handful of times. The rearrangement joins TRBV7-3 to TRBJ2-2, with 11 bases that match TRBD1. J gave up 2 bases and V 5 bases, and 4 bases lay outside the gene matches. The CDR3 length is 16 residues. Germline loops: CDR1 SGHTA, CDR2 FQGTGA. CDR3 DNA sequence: TGTGCCAGCAGCCCCGGACAGGGGGCAAACACCGGGGAGCTGTTTTTT. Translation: CASSPGQGANTGELFF.

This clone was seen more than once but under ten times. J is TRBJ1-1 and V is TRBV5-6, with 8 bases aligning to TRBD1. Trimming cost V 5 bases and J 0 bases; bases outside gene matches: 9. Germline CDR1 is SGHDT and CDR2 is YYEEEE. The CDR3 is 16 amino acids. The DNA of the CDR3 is TGTGCCAGCAGTCTTCCGGGACAGGACATGAACACTGAAGCTTTCTTT. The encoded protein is CASSLPGQDMNTEAFF.

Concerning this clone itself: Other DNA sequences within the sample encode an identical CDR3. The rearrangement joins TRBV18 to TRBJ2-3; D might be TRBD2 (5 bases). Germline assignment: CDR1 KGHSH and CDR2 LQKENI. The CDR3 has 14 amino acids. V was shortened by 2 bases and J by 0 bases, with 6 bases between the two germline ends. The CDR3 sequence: CASSPGRSTDTQYF. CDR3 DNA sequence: TGTGCCAGCTCACCAGGGAGAAGCACAGATACGCAGTATTTT.

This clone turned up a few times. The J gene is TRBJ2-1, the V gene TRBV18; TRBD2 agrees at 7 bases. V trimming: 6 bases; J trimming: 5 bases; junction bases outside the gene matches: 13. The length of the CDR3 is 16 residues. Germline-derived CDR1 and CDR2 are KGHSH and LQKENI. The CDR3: CASSRNRAGPHNEQFF. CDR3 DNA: TGTGCCAGCTCGCGAAATAGAGCGGGGCCGCACAATGAGCAGTTCTTC.

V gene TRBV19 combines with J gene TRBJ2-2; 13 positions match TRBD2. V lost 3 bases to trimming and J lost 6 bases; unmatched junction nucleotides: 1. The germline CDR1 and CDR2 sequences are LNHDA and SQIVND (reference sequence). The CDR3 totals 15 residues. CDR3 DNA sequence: TGTGCCAGTAGTATGGGACTAGCGGGACCCGGGGAGCTGTTTTTT. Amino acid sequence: CASSMGLAGPGELFF.

In DNA, the CDR3 is TGTGCCAGCAGCCGCGGGACAGGGCAGACCTACGAGCAGTACTTC. This gives the protein CASSRGTGQTYEQYF. The chain employs TRBV7-2 and TRBJ2-7; 9 nucleotides line up with TRBD1. Germline CDR1 reads SGHTA; CDR2 reads FQGNSA. The V and J ends lost 5 bases and 2 bases, in that order; junction bases with no gene match: 7. The CDR3 consists of 15 residues.

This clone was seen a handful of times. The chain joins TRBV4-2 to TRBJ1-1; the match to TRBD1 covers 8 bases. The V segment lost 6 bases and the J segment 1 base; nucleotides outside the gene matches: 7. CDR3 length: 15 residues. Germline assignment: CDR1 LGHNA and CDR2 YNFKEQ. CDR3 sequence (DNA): TGTGCCAGCAGACGGGGACAGGCTGGGAACACTGAAGCTTTCTTT. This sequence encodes CASRRGQAGNTEAFF.

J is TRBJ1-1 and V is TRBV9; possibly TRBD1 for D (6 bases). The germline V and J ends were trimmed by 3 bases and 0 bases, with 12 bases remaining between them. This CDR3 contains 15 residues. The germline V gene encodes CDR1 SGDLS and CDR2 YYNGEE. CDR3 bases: TGTGCCAGCAGCGCCTCTACAGGGATGAACACTGAAGCTTTCTTT. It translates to CASSASTGMNTEAFF.

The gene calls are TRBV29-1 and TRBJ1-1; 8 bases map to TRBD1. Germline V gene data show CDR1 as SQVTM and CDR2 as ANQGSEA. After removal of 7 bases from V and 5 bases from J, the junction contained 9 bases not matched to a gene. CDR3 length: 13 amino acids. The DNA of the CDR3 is TGCAGCGCCACCACAGGGGGAGGAACTGAAGCTTTCTTT. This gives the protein CSATTGGGTEAFF. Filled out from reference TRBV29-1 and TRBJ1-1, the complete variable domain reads SAVISQKPSRDICQRGTSLTIQCQVDSQVTMMFWYRQQPGQSLTLIATANQGSEATYESGFVIDKFPISRPNLTFSTLTVSNMSPEDSSIYLCSATTGGGTEAFFGQGTRLTVV.

CDR3 DNA sequence: TGTGCCAGCAGCTTAAGCGGGGGTCTCCAAGAGACCCAGTACTTC. Amino acid sequence: CASSLSGGLQETQYF. This chain links TRBV7-9 with TRBJ2-5; 8 nucleotides match TRBD2. CDR3 size: 15 residues. The V and J ends lost 2 bases and 1 base, in that order; junction bases with no gene match: 3. CDR1 and CDR2 (germline): SEHNR, FQNEAQ (reference sequence).

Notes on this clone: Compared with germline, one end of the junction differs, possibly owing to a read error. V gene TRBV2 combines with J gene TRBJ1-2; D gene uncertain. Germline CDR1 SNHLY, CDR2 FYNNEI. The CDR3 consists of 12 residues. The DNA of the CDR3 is TGTGCCAGCAGAGAAGCCACATATGGCTACACCTTC. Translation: CASREATYGYTF.

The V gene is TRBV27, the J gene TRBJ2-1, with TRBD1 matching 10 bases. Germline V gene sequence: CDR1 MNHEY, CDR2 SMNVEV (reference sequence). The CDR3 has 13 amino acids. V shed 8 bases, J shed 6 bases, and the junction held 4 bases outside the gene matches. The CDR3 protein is CASVRQGANEQFF. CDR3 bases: TGTGCCAGCGTTCGACAGGGGGCCAATGAGCAGTTCTTC.

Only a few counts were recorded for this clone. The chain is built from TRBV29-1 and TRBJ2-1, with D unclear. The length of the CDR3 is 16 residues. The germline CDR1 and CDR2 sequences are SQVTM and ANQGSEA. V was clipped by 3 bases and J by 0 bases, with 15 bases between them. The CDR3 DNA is TGCAGCGTTGACGGGTCTCCCTCACCCTCCTACAATGAGCAGTTCTTC. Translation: CSVDGSPSPSYNEQFF.

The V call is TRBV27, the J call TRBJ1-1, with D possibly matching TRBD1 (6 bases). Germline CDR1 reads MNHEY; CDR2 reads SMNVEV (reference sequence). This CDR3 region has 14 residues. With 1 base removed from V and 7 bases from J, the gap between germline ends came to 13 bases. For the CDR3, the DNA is TGTGCCAGCAGTTTATGGGGGCAGGAGAGTGAAGCTTTCTTT. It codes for CASSLWGQESEAFF.

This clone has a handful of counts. The CDR3, as DNA: TGTGCCAGCAGTCAGACAGGGGGATATGGCTACACCTTC. The encoded protein is CASSQTGGYGYTF. The chain links TRBV6-5 to TRBJ1-2, with 9 bases that match TRBD1. The germline V gene has CDR1 MNHEY and CDR2 SVGAGI. The V and J ends lost 5 bases and 5 bases, in that order; junction bases with no gene match: 3. This CDR3 has 13 amino acids.

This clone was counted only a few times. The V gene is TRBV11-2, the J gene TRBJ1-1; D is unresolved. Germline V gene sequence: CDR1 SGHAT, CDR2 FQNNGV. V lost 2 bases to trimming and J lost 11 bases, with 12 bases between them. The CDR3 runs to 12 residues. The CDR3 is CASSLSSGNAFF. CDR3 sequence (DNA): TGTGCCAGCAGCTTAAGTTCCGGTAATGCTTTCTTT.

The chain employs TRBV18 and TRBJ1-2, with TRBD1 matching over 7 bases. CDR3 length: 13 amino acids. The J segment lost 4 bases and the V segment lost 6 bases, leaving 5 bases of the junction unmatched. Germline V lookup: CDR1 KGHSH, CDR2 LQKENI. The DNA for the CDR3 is TGTGCCAGCTCCTCTGACAGGGCCTATGGCTACACCTTC. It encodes CASSSDRAYGYTF.

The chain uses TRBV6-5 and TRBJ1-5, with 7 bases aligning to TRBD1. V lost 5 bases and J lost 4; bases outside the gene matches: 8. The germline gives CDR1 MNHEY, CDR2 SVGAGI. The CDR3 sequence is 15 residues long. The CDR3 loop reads CASSGDRVGNQPQHF. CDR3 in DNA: TGTGCCAGCAGTGGCGACAGGGTGGGGAATCAGCCCCAGCATTTT.

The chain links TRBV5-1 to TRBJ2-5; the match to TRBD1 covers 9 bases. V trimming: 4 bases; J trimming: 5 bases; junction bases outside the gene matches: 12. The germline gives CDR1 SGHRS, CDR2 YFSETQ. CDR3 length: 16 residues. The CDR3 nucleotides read TGCGCCAGCAGCCCCCGCACAGGGGGCGAATGGGAGACCCAGTACTTC. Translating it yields CASSPRTGGEWETQYF. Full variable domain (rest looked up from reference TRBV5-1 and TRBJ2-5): KAGVTQTPRYLIKTRGQQVTLSCSPISGHRSVSWYQQTPGQGLQFLFEYFSETQRNKGNFPGRFSGRQFSNSRSEMNVSTLELGDSALYLCASSPRTGGEWETQYFGPGTRLLVL.

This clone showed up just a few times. This CDR3 reads CSVDEGTSGGYNEQFF. The CDR3 DNA is TGCAGCGTTGATGAGGGGACTAGCGGGGGCTACAATGAGCAGTTCTTC. The rearrangement links TRBV29-1 to TRBJ2-1; 14 bases line up with TRBD2. The CDR3 extends over 16 amino acids. J gave up 3 bases and V 3 bases, and 4 bases lay outside the gene matches. Germline V gene lookup returns CDR1 SQVTM and CDR2 ANQGSEA.

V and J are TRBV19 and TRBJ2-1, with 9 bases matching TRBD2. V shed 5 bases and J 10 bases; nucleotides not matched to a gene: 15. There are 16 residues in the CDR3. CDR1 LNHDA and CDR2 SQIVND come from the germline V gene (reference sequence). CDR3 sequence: CASSPRLAAPWREQFF. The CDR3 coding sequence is TGTGCCAGTAGTCCGCGACTAGCGGCCCCGTGGCGCGAGCAGTTCTTC.

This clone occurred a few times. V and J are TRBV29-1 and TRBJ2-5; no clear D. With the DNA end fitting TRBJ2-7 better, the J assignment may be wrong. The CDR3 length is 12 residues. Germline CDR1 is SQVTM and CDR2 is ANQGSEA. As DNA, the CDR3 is TGCAGCGTGGGTGGGGACTCCTACGAGCAGTACTTC. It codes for CSVGGDSYEQYF.

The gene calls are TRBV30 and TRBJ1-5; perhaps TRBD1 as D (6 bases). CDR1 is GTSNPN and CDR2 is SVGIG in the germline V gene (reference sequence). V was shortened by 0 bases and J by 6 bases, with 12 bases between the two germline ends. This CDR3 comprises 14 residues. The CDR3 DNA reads TGTGCCTGGAGTGTTCAGGGAGGGGGTCAGCCCCAGCATTTT. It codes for CAWSVQGGGQPQHF.

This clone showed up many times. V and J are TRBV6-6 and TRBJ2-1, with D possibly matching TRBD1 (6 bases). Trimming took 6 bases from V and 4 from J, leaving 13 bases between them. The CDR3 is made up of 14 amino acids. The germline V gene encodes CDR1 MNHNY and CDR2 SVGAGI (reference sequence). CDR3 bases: TGTGCCAGCAGGCCAGGGGAGCGGTACAATGAGCAGTTCTTC. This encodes CASRPGERYNEQFF.

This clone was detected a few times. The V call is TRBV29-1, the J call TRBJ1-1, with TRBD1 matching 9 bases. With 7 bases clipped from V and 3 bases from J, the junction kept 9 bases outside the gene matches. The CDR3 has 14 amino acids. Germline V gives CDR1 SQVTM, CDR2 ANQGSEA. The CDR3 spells CSAWDRARDTEAFF. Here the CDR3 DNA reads TGCAGCGCCTGGGACAGGGCGAGGGACACTGAAGCTTTCTTT.

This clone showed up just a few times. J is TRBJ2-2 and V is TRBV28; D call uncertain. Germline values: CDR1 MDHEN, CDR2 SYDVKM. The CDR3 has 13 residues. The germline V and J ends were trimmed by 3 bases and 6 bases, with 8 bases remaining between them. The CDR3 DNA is TGTGCCAGCAGTTTTCATTCCCCCGGGGAGCTGTTTTTT. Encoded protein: CASSFHSPGELFF.

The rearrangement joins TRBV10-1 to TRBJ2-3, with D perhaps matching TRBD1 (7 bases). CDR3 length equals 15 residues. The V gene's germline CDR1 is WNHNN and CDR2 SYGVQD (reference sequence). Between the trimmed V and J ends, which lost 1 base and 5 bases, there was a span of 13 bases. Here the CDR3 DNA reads TGCGCCAGCAGTGAGTTAGCAGGGGGAGGAGATACGCAGTATTTT. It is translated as CASSELAGGGDTQYF.

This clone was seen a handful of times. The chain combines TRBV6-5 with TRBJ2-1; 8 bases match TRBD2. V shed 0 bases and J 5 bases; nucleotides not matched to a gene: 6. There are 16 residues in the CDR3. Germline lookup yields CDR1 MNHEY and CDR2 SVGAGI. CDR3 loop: CASSYSASGPDNEQFF. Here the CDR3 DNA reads TGTGCCAGCAGTTACTCGGCTAGCGGGCCCGACAATGAGCAGTTCTTC.

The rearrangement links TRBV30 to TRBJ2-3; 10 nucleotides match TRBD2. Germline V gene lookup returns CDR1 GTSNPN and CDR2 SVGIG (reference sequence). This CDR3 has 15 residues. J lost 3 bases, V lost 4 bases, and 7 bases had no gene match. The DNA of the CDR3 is TGTGCCTGGATTATGACTAGCGGGCTTACAGATACGCAGTATTTT. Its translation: CAWIMTSGLTDTQYF.

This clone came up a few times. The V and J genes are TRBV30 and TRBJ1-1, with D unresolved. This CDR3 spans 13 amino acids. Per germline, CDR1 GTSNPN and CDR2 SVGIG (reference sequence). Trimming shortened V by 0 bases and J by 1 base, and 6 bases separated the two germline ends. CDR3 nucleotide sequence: TGTGCCTGGAGTGTACGACAGAACACTGAAGCTTTCTTT. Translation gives CAWSVRQNTEAFF.